The clone carrying this TCR beta chain was found a few times. This sample is drawn from a study of T-cell reconstitution after alpha-beta-depleted transplantation in children. V shed 4 bases, J shed 10 bases, and the junction held 13 bases outside the gene matches. The CDR3 runs to 15 residues. Germline CDR1 and CDR2: SGHTA and FQGNSA. Unique molecular identifiers were incorporated into the prepared TCRbeta library. TCRdb passed the PCR reads through MiXCR, listing each CDR3 protein once. This table holds 500,000 to 600,000 distinct CDR3 sequences, 30% to 35% found once. The receptor comes from a human donor who donated a stem cell graft to a child with aplastic anemia. The starting material was PBMCs from the stem cell graft donor, obtained from the stem cell graft. This rearrangement joins TRBV7-2 to TRBJ2-7; 10 bases align to TRBD1. CDR3 bases: TGTGCCAGCAGCTCAACCGGGACAGGGGTTTGGGGTCAGTACTTC. Its protein is CASSSTGTGVWGQYF.